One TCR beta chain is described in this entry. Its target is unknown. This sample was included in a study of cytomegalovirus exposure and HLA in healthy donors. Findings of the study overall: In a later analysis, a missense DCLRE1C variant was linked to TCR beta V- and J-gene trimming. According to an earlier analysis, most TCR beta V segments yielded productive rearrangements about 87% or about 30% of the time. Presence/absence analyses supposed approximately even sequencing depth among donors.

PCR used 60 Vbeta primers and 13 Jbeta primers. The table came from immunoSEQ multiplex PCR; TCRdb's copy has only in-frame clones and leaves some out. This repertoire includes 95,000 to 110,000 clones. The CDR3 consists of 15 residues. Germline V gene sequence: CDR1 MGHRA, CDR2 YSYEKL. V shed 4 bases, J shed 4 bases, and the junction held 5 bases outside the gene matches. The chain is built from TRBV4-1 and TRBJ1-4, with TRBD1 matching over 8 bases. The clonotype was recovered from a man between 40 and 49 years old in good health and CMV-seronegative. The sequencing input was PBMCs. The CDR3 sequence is CASSLGQGDNEKLFF. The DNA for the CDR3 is TGCGCCAGCAGCCTCGGACAGGGCGATAATGAAAAACTGTTTTTT.